The sequence of this T cell receptor (beta chain) was determined in a study of shared clonotypes between healthy human individuals (dated by TCRdb to about 2020). Notes on the research overall: The cohort included three men and a couple of women between 18 and 49 years of age. Per donor, three plates each were used for CD4 naive and CD4 memory, two for CD8 naive, and one for CD8 memory. To estimate repertoire size and how much clonotype sharing occurs between individuals, the study deeply sequenced the blood TCR repertoires of five or six healthy adults. To increase sequencing depth and limit assay-specific biases, TCR repertoire library preparation and sequencing were carried out by different laboratories using diverse techniques. Each donor's leukapheresis produced roughly between about 0.8 and 10 billion PBMCs. Study-level results and caveats: Pairwise subsampling indicated that sequencing depth was expected to affect the degree of clonotype sharing among donors. The small number of donors limited the genetic and exposure-history diversity represented. Even with the large sequencing depth, rarefaction of the sorted-subset datasets indicated that sequencing was incomplete. Sampling was limited to blood, and TCR repertoires in tissue likely differ from TCR repertoires in blood. Sharing across a few donors was observed for 4.5% to 6.5% of naive CD4, 3% to 3.5% of naive CD8, 2% to 2.5% of memory CD4, and roughly 0.4% of memory CD8 clonotypes. Estimated clonotype richness was generally larger for naive than for memory subsets. Compared with non-shared clonotypes, clonotypes shared by all four sorted-subset donors had higher generation probabilities.

The table lists this clone with a few counts. Its antigen is not yet known. Base qualities are not provided; no much larger clone lies one nucleotide away. Healthy HIV-negative adults with no recently reported acute infections or vaccinations were included as donors. Only Caucasian adults living in Nashville, Tennessee, USA were represented among the donors. CD4+ T cells were enriched through magnetic negative selection, after which naive cells were positively selected on CD45RA and the remaining negative fraction served as the memory subset. After blood collection by leukapheresis, PBMCs were isolated using Ficoll-Histopaque density gradient centrifugation and then cryopreserved in the vapor phase of liquid nitrogen. Purity and quantity of every magnetically sorted T cell population were checked by analytical flow cytometry. From each sorted fraction, genomic DNA was isolated and quantified by UV absorbance on a Nanodrop 2000c.

TCR CDR3 regions were amplified from genomic DNA by multiplex PCR using the deep immunoSEQ assay. For each cell subset, the extracted genomic DNA was distributed evenly across all wells of several immunoSEQ 96-well plates, and each plate served as one replicate. For sorted subsets, around 0.2 ug of genomic DNA, equivalent to 25,000 to 35,000 T cell genomes, went into each replicate PCR. Purified libraries were quantified with a Qubit 3.0 fluorometer, sized on a Bioanalyzer 2100, and re-quantified with the KAPA Library Quantification kit. A separate single-read 150-cycle Illumina NextSeq 550 flow cell was used to sequence each immunoSEQ 96-well plate. The source study handled its data this way. Because the immunoSEQ output included only junctional sequences and no quality scores, the filtering could not be the same as the filtering used for full-length reads. Sequences were annotated with PyIR, a Python wrapper for IgBLAST v1.9, and V/J genes and CDR3 were assigned using IMGT germline references. Reads were filtered out if the reads had weak V/J assignments (E-value above 1e-6), no CDR3, stop codons, out-of-frame junctions, or ambiguous translated residues. A V3J clonotype was defined by an identical inferred V gene, J gene, and CDR3 amino acid sequence. The percentage overlap between two repertoires was calculated by dividing the number of shared unique clonotypes by the size of the smaller repertoire. Richness of each repertoire was evaluated using RTK rarefaction, the Chao1 estimator, and Recon v2.1 estimates of unobserved clonotypes. For all TCRbeta clonotypes obtained by the gDNA method from a handful of donors, generation probabilities were computed with OLGA. As stored in TCRdb, this immuneACCESS dataset retains in-frame rearrangements with V and J assigned. A fraction of the clones does not appear; measured against another copy, unresolved V genes explain less than half of the discrepancy, and the remainder lacks a known reason. The DNA was the basis for D and trimming; V, J and clone size are from that table. The sample table lists fewer than 850,000 clones, around 72% of them with a count of one. The biggest ten clones account for 1.8% of the sample.

CDR1 and CDR2 are read off the germline V gene as SGHNT and YENEEA. Its CDR3 holds 13 amino acids, cysteine through phenylalanine. Just CDR3 DNA is preserved here, 39 bases in frame from base 1. V is pared back by 5 bases and J by 2 bases, with 8 bases lying between the germline termini. The material sequenced was memory CD4+ T cells sorted from blood. The cell subset or site label on this specimen signifies: CD45RA-negative fraction. The TCR was taken from a woman younger than 45 in good health. The chain is made from TRBV11-3 and TRBJ2-3; the D gene remains uncertain. The nucleotide sequence is TGTGCCAGCAGCCCTGGGTACACAGATACGCAGTATTTT. It encodes CASSPGYTDTQYF.